This is a list of T cell receptor beta chains from one sample in a study of blood T cell repertoires in COVID-19. Profiling relied on immunoSEQ multiplex PCR, and the TCRdb table lists in-frame clones only, not all of them. This table holds about 480,000 clones, 89% found once. The specimen sequenced was peripheral blood. These receptors were taken from a man between 18 and 35 years old with COVID-19, enrolled during active disease. Both conserved end residues are part of each CDR3. A D gene is named only where the DNA matches it firmly. A clone size is listed for some rows: how often the clone was seen (once, few, many), or a class if it is expanded.

TRBV6-8	TRBJ1-2	once	TRBD1	CASSYSPGQSHPTF	TGTGCCAGCAGTTACTCGCCGGGACAGAGCCATCCTACCTTC
TRBV5-3	TRBJ2-7	-	-	CARSLTSPGCEQYF	TGTGCCAGAAGCTTGACTAGCCCGGGTTGCGAGCAGTACTTC
TRBV11-1	TRBJ2-5	-	-	CASSLLAGGSQETQYF	TGTGCCAGCAGCTTACTGGCAGGAGGGAGCCAAGAGACCCAGTACTTC
TRBV11-3	TRBJ2-1	-	-	CASSLAGSGVAYNEQFF	TGTGCCAGCAGCTTAGCGGGGTCAGGGGTCGCCTACAATGAGCAGTTCTTC
TRBV10-3	TRBJ2-7	many	TRBD2	CAIKEQAGGYEQYF	TGTGCCATCAAAGAACAGGCGGGGGGGTACGAGCAGTACTTC
TRBV2	TRBJ2-7	-	TRBD2	CASSQSGTSGRQYF	TGTGCCAGCAGCCAATCCGGGACTAGCGGGAGGCAGTACTTC
TRBV6-5	TRBJ2-7	-	TRBD1	CASSDGQGLGYEQYF	TGTGCCAGCAGCGATGGACAGGGCCTGGGCTACGAGCAGTACTTC
TRBV5-8	TRBJ2-5	-	TRBD1	CASSPGQGRETQYF	TGTGCCAGCAGCCCCGGACAGGGTCGAGAGACCCAGTACTTC
TRBV7-2	TRBJ2-1	-	-	CASLTRAGIAYNEQFF	TGTGCCAGCCTCACACGGGCGGGGATCGCCTACAATGAGCAGTTCTTC
TRBV6-5	TRBJ1-1	few	-	CASSYSRGVEAFF	TGTGCCAGCAGTTACTCGCGGGGCGTAGAGGCTTTCTTT
TRBV7-9	TRBJ2-7	-	TRBD2	CASSPSGLAGVRDYEQYF	TGTGCCAGCAGCCCTTCCGGACTAGCGGGAGTAAGGGACTACGAGCAGTACTTC
TRBV7-3	TRBJ1-1	-	TRBD1	CASSLDRGREAFF	TGTGCCAGCAGTTTGGACAGGGGCCGTGAAGCTTTCTTT
TRBV5-1	TRBJ2-5	-	TRBD2	CASQLTSGVLETQYF	TGCGCCAGCCAGTTGACTAGCGGGGTTCTGGAGACCCAGTACTTC
TRBV2	TRBJ2-7	-	-	CASSEGGLIKQYF	TGTGCCAGCAGTGAAGGGGGCCTAATCAAGCAGTACTTC
TRBV24-1	TRBJ2-3	-	-	CATSLTDTQYF	TGTGCCACCAGTCTCACAGATACGCAGTATTTT